The 15 T cell receptor beta chains presented below share a single source sample, sequenced in a study of T cells after yellow fever vaccination. TCRdb itself ran the 5' RACE reads through MiXCR, one entry per CDR3 protein. The data show approximately 600,000 distinct CDR3 sequences, 9% to 15% seen once. The material sequenced was PBMCs, taken on the day of the yellow fever booster vaccination. The receptors were gathered from a man under 40 who received the YFV17D yellow fever vaccine.

The rearrangement joins TRBV12-3 or TRBV12-4 to TRBJ2-2; 15 bases match TRBD2. This CDR3 is 20 amino acids long. The junction had 10 bases not matched to a gene; V was cut back by 5 bases and J by 0 bases. The CDR3 DNA sequence: TGTGCCAGCAGTGGCAGAGGGACTAGCGGGAGGATTTCGAACACCGGGGAGCTGTTTTTT. Its protein product is CASSGRGTSGRISNTGELFF.

V is TRBV7-3 and J is TRBJ1-2, with D hard to call. The CDR3 loop spans 14 amino acids. Germline loops: CDR1 SGHTA, CDR2 FQGTGA. The V gene lost 5 bases and the J gene lost 0 bases, with 10 bases spanning the gap. The CDR3, as DNA: TGTGCCAGCAGCCCCGGACCAGCTAACTATGGCTACACCTTC. Residues: CASSPGPANYGYTF.

In this sample, this clonotype turned up many times. The V and J genes are TRBV12-3 or TRBV12-4 and TRBJ1-1, with unresolved D. The CDR3 runs to 10 residues. V lost 3 bases to trimming and J lost 4 bases, with 0 bases between them. As DNA, the CDR3 is TGTGCCAGCAGTTTCACTGAAGCTTTCTTT. Translated: CASSFTEAFF.

Concerning this clonotype itself: The CDR3 does not end in the conserved phenylalanine or tryptophan, so this is likely a read error. The V call is TRBV20-1, the J call TRBJ2-4, with a possible D match to TRBD2 (6 bases). Trimming took 4 bases from V and 1 from J, leaving 11 bases between them. CDR3 length: 14 amino acids. Germline V gene data show CDR1 as DFQATT and CDR2 as SNEGSKA (reference sequence). DNA of the CDR3: TGCAGTGCTACGGACGGGAGTGCCAAAAACATTCAGTACATC. It specifies CSATDGSAKNIQYI.

This clonotype was seen a few times. The chain uses TRBV2 and TRBJ2-5, with D perhaps TRBD1 or TRBD2 (5 bases each). The CDR3 totals 15 residues. V was cut by 1 base and J by 7 bases, with 16 bases left in between. CDR1 and CDR2 from the germline V gene are SNHLY and FYNNEI. Here the CDR3 reads CASSEEGTLIGTQYF. The CDR3, as DNA: TGTGCCAGCAGTGAAGAGGGGACCCTTATCGGGACCCAGTACTTC.

The chain recombines TRBV20-1 with TRBJ2-1; 8 bases match TRBD2. This CDR3 spans 16 amino acids. CDR1 is DFQATT and CDR2 is SNEGSKA in the germline V gene (reference sequence). Trimming removed 0 bases from V and 2 bases from J; junction bases left unmatched: 6. The CDR3 loop is CSARDLRGGTYNEQFF. The CDR3 coding sequence is TGCAGTGCTAGAGATCTCCGGGGGGGGACCTACAATGAGCAGTTCTTC.

This clonotype has only a few counts. The genes are TRBV29-1 and TRBJ2-7; the D gene is possibly TRBD2 (6 bases). The CDR3 is 13 amino acids. Germline V gene lookup returns CDR1 SQVTM and CDR2 ANQGSEA. Trimming removed 4 bases from V and 4 bases from J, with 14 bases in between. CDR3 amino acids: CSVGYGSRYEQYF. The CDR3, as DNA: TGCAGCGTTGGGTACGGGAGCAGGTACGAGCAGTACTTC.

J is TRBJ2-5 and V is TRBV3-1; D may be TRBD1 (5 bases). The CDR3 has 14 amino acids. The germline V and J ends were trimmed by 1 base and 9 bases, with 15 bases remaining between them. The germline V gene encodes CDR1 LGHDT and CDR2 YNNKEL (reference sequence). The CDR3 loop is CASSQGTTVWAQYF. In nucleotides, the CDR3 is TGTGCCAGCAGCCAAGGGACAACCGTCTGGGCCCAGTACTTC.

The chain is built from TRBV5-1 and TRBJ2-3; no firm D call. The V gene lost 4 bases and the J gene lost 7 bases, with 10 bases spanning the gap. The CDR3 is 12 residues long. Germline assignment: CDR1 SGHRS and CDR2 YFSETQ. CDR3: CASSPDVYTQYF. DNA for the CDR3: TGCGCCAGCAGCCCGGACGTCTATACGCAGTATTTT.

This clonotype was picked up a small number of times. The CDR3 DNA reads as TGCAGTGCCCGATTGGGACATCCCACTGAAAAACTGTTTTTT. It encodes CSARLGHPTEKLFF. The gene calls are TRBV20-1 and TRBJ1-4; the D gene is possibly TRBD1 (6 bases). Deletions cut 6 bases from V and 7 bases from J, with 18 bases between. Germline CDR1 and CDR2: DFQATT and SNEGSKA (reference sequence). This CDR3 contains 14 residues.

In this sample, this clonotype turned up many times. The rearrangement joins TRBV18 to TRBJ2-1; 9 bases match TRBD2. Germline loops: CDR1 KGHSH, CDR2 LQKENI. J gave up 6 bases and V 4 bases, and 10 bases lay outside the gene matches. The CDR3 sequence is 16 residues long. As DNA, the CDR3 is TGTGCCAGCTCACGTTTAGCGGGAGAGGTTGGCAATGAGCAGTTCTTC. It encodes CASSRLAGEVGNEQFF.

The rearrangement links TRBV5-1 to TRBJ1-1; the D gene is possibly TRBD1 (6 bases). Germline V gene sequence: CDR1 SGHRS, CDR2 YFSETQ. V was trimmed by 0 bases and J by 0 bases, leaving 12 bases between them. CDR3 length: 16 residues. CDR3 nucleotide sequence: TGCGCCAGCAGCTTGGAGACAGGAAGAATGAACACTGAAGCTTTCTTT. Residues: CASSLETGRMNTEAFF.

The chain uses TRBV7-8 and TRBJ1-5, with a tentative D call TRBD1 (5 bases). This CDR3 contains 14 residues. CDR1 SGHVS and CDR2 FQNEAQ come from the germline V gene. V dropped 3 bases and J dropped 7 bases, with 13 bases sitting between them. The CDR3 sequence: CASSFGGGGQPQHF. The CDR3 DNA is TGTGCCAGCAGCTTTGGCGGTGGGGGACAGCCCCAGCATTTT.

This clonotype came up a few times. The chain recombines TRBV4-3 with TRBJ2-1; 8 bases align to TRBD2. Trimming removed 0 bases from V and 2 bases from J; junction bases left unmatched: 3. This CDR3 region has 16 residues. Per the germline V gene, CDR1 is LGHNA and CDR2 is YSLEER. CDR3 in DNA: TGCGCCAGCAGCCAAGAGGTACTAGCGGCCTACAATGAGCAGTTCTTC. It is translated as CASSQEVLAAYNEQFF.

The table lists this clonotype with a few counts. This chain links TRBV12-3 or TRBV12-4 with TRBJ2-5, with 9 nucleotides matching TRBD1. The CDR3 is made up of 16 amino acids. With 5 bases clipped from V and 7 bases from J, the junction kept 14 bases outside the gene matches. This CDR3 is CASSQTPGQGGGTQYF. CDR3 DNA: TGTGCCAGCAGTCAGACGCCGGGACAGGGTGGGGGGACCCAGTACTTC.